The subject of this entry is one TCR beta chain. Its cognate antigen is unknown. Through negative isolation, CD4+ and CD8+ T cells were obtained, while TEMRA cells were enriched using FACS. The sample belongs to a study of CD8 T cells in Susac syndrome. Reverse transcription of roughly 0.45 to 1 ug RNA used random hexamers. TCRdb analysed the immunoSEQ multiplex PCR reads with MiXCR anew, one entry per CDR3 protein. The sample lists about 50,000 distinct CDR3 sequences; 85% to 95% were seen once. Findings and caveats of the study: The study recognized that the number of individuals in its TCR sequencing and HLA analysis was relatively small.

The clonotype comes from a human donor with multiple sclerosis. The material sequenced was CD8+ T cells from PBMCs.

The CDR3 DNA sequence: TGTGCCAGCAGCGTAGGTGGGACGGCCTATGGCTACACCTTC. It is translated as CASSVGGTAYGYTF. The rearrangement joins TRBV9 to TRBJ1-2; possible D gene TRBD1, 5 bases. The CDR3 is 14 residues long. CDR1 is SGDLS, CDR2 YYNGEE, per germline. The V end lost 0 bases, the J end lost 4 bases, and 10 bases lay between the germline ends.